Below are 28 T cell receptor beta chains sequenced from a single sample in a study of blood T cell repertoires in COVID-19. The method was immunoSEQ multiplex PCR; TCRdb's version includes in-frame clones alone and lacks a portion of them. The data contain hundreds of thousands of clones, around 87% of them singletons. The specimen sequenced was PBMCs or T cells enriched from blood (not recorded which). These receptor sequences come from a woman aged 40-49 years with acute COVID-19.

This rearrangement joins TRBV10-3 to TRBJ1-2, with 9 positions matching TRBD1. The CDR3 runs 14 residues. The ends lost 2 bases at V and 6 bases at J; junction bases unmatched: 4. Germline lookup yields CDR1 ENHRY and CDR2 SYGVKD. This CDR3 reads CAISETTGGDGYTF. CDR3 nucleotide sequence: TGTGCCATCAGTGAGACGACAGGGGGGGATGGCTACACCTTC.

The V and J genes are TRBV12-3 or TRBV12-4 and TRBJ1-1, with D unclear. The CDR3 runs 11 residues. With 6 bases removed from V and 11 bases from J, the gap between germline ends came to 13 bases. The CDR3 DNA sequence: TGTGCCAGCAGCCCAGGCCCCGGCGCTTTCTTT. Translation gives CASSPGPGAFF.

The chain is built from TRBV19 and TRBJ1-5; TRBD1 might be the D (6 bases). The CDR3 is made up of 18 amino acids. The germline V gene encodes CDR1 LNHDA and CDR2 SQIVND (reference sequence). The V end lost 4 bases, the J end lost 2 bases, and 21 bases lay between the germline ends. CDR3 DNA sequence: TGTGCCAGTAGTACCGGGACACAGAAAGGTGTAGGCAATCAGCCCCAGCATTTT. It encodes CASSTGTQKGVGNQPQHF. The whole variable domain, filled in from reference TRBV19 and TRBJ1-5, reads DGGITQSPKYLFRKEGQNVTLSCEQNLNHDAMYWYRQDPGQGLRLIYYSQIVNDFQKGDIAEGYSVSREKKESFPLTVTSAQKNPTAFYLCASSTGTQKGVGNQPQHFGDGTRLSIL.

This CDR3 reads CASSQNDGQGDGYTF. DNA of the CDR3: TGTGCCAGCAGCCAAAATGATGGACAGGGGGATGGCTACACCTTC. The rearrangement joins TRBV11-3 to TRBJ1-2, with TRBD1 matching 10 bases. The CDR3 sequence is 15 residues long. CDR1 is SGHNT, CDR2 YENEEA, per germline. V trimming: 5 bases; J trimming: 6 bases; junction bases outside the gene matches: 9.

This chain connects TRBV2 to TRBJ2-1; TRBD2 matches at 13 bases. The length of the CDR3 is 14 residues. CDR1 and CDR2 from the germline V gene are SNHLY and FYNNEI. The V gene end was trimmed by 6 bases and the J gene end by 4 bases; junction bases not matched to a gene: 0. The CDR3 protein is CASRGLAGYNEQFF. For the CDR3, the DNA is TGTGCCAGCAGGGGACTAGCGGGGTACAATGAGCAGTTCTTC.

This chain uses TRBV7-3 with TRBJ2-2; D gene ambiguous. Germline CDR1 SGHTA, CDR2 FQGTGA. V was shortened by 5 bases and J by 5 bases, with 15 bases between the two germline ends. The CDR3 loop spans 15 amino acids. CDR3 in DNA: TGTGCCAGCAGCGTAGTTGGAGATAGGACCGGGGAGCTGTTTTTT. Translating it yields CASSVVGDRTGELFF.

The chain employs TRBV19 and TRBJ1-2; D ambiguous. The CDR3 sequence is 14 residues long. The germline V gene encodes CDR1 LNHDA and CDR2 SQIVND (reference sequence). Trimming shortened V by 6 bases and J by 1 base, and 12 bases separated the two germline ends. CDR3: CASSPVEGNYGYTF. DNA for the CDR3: TGTGCCAGTAGCCCCGTGGAGGGTAACTATGGCTACACCTTC.

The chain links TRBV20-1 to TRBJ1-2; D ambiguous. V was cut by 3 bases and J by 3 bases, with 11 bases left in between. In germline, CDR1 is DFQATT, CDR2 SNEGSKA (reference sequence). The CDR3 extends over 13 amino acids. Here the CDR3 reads CSASQVGYYGYTF. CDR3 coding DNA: TGCAGTGCTAGTCAGGTGGGCTACTATGGCTACACCTTC.

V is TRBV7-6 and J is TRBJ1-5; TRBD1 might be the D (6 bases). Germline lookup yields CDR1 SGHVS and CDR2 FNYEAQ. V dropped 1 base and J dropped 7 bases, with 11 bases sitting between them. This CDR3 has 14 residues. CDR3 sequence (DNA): TGTGCCAGCAGCTTAGATGGGGGCCGCCAGCCCCAGCATTTT. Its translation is CASSLDGGRQPQHF. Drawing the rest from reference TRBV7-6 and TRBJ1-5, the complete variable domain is GAGVSQSPRYKVTKRGQDVALRCDPISGHVSLYWYRQALGQGPEFLTYFNYEAQQDKSGLPNDRFSAERPEGSISTLTIQRTEQRDSAMYRCASSLDGGRQPQHFGDGTRLSIL.

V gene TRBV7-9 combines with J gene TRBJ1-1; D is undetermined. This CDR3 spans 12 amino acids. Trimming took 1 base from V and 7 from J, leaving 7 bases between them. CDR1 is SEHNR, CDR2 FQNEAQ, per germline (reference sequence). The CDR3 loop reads CASSLGRNEAFF. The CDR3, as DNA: TGTGCCAGCAGCTTAGGGCGGAATGAAGCTTTCTTT.

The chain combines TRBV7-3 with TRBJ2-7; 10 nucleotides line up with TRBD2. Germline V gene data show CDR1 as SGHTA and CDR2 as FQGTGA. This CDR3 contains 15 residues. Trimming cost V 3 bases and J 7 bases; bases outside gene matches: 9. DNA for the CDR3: TGTGCCAGCAGCTTGGTTCCCGGACTAGCGGAGGAGCAGTACTTC. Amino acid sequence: CASSLVPGLAEEQYF.

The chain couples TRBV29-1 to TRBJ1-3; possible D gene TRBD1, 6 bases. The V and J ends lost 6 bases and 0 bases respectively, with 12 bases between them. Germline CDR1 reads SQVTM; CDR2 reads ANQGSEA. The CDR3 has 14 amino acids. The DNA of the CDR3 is TGCAGCGTCGAACAGGGTTTCTCTGGAAACACCATATATTTT. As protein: CSVEQGFSGNTIYF.

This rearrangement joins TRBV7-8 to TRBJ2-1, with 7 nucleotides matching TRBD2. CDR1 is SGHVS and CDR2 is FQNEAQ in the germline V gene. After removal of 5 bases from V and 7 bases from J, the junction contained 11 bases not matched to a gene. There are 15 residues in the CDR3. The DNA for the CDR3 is TGTGCCAGCAGCAAACCGGGACTATCCGTGAATGAGCAGTTCTTC. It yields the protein CASSKPGLSVNEQFF.

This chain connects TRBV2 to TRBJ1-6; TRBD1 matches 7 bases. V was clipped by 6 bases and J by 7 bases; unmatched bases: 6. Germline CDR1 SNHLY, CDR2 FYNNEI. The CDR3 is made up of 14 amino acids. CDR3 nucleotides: TGTGCCAGCAGGACCGGGACAGCCAATTCACCCCTCCACTTT. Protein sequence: CASRTGTANSPLHF.

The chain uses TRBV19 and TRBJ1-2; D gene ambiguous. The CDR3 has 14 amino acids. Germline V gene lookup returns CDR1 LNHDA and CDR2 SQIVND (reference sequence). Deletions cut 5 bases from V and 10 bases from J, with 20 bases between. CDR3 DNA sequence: TGTGCCAGTAGTTTAACCTTAGCCCAGTACCCCTACACCTTC. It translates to CASSLTLAQYPYTF.

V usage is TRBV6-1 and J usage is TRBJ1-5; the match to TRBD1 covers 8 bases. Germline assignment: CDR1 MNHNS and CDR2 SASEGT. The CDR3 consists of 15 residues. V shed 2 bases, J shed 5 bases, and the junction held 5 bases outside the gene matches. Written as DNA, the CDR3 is TGTGCCAGCAGTGAATCCATACAGGGGGATCAGCCCCAGCATTTT. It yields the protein CASSESIQGDQPQHF.

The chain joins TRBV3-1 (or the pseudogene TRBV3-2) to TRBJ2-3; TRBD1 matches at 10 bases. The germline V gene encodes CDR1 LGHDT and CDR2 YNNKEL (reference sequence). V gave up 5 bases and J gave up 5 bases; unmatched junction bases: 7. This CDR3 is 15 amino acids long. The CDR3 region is CASSDRGRLGDTQYF. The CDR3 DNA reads TGTGCCAGCAGCGACAGGGGGCGCTTGGGAGATACGCAGTATTTT.

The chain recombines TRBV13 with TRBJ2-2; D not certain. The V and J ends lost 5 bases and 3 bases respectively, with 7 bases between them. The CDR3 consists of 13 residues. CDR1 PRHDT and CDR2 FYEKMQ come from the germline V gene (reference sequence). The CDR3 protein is CASSREYTGELFF. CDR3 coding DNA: TGTGCCAGCAGCAGAGAATACACCGGGGAGCTGTTTTTT.

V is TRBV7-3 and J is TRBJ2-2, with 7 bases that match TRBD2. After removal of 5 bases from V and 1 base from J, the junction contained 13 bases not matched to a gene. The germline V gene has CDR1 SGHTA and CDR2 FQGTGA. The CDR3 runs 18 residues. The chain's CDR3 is CASSRFGGSAMNTGELFF. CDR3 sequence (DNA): TGTGCCAGCAGCCGATTCGGGGGGAGCGCCATGAACACCGGGGAGCTGTTTTTT. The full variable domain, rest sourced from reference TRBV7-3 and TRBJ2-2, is GAGVSQTPSNKVTEKGKYVELRCDPISGHTALYWYRQSLGQGPEFLIYFQGTGAADDSGLPNDRFFAVRPEGSVSTLKIQRTERGDSAVYLCASSRFGGSAMNTGELFFGEGSRLTVL.

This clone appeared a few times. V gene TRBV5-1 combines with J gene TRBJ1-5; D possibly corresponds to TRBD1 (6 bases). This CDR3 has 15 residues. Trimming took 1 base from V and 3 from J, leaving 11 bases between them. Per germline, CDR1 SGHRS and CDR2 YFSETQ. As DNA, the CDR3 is TGCGCCAGCAGCTTGACCGGACAGAACAATCAGCCCCAGCATTTT. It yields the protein CASSLTGQNNQPQHF.

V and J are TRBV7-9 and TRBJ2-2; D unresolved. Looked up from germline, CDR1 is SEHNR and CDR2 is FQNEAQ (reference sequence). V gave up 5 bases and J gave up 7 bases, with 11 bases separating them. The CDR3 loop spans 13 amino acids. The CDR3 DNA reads TGTGCCAGCAGCCTAAGACCGGGCGGGGAGCTGTTTTTT. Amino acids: CASSLRPGGELFF.

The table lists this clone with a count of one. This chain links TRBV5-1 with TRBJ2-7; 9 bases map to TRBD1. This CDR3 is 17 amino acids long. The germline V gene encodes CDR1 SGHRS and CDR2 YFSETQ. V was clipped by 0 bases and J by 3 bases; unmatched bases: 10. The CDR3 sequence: CASSLVSETGGFYEQYF. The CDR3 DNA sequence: TGCGCCAGCAGCTTGGTTTCCGAGACAGGGGGATTCTACGAGCAGTACTTC.

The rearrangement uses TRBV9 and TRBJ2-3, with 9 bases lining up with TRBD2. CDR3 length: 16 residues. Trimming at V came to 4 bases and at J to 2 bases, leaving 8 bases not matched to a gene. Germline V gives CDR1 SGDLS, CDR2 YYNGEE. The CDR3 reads CASSSPSGAFTDTQYF. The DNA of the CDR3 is TGTGCCAGCAGCTCCCCTAGCGGGGCCTTCACAGATACGCAGTATTTT. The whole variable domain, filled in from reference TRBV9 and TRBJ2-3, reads DSGVTQTPKHLITATGQRVTLRCSPRSGDLSVYWYQQSLDQGLQFLIQYYNGEERAKGNILERFSAQQFPDLHSELNLSSLELGDSALYFCASSSPSGAFTDTQYFGPGTRLTVL.

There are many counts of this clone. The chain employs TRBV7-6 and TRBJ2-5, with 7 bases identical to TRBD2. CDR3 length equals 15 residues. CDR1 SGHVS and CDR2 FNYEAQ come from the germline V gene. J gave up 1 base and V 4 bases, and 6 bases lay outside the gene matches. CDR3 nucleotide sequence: TGTGCCAGCAGCTACGCCGGGACTACCCAAGAGACCCAGTACTTC. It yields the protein CASSYAGTTQETQYF.

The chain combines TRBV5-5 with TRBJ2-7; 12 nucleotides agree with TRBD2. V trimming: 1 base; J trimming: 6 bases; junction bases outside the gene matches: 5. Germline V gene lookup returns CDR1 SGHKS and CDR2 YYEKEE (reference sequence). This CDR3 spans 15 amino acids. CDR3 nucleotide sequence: TGTGCCAGCAGCTTGCGGCGACTAGCGGGAGTCGAGCAGTACTTC. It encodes CASSLRRLAGVEQYF.

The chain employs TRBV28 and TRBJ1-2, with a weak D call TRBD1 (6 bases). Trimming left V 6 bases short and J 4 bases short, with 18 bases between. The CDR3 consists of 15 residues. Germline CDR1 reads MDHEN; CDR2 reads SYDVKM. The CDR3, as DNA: TGTGCCAGCAGACCTCGGGGGGGGGCCCTCTATGGCTACACCTTC. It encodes CASRPRGGALYGYTF.

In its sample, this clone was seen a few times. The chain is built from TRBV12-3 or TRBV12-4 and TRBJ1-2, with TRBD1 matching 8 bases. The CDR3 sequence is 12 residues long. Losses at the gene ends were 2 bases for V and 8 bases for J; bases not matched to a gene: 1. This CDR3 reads CASSLRTGGYTF. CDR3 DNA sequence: TGTGCCAGCAGTTTACGGACAGGGGGCTACACCTTC.

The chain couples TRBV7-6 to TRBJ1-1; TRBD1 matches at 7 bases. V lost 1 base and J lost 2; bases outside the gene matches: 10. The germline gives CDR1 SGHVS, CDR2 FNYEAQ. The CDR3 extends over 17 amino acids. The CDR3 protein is CASSLDQSGQPNTEAFF. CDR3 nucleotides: TGTGCCAGCAGCTTAGATCAATCGGGACAGCCTAACACTGAAGCTTTCTTT.